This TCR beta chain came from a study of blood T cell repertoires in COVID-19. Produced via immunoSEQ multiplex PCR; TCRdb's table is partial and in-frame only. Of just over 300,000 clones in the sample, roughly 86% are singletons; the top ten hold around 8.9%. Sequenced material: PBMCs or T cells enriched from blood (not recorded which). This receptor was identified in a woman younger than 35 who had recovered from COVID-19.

CDR3 amino acids: CASEGLTGGNQPQHF. As DNA, the CDR3 is TGTGCCAGCGAAGGGTTGACAGGGGGCAATCAGCCCCAGCATTTT. J is TRBJ1-5 and V is TRBV19; 8 nucleotides line up with TRBD1. V lost 9 bases and J lost 2; bases outside the gene matches: 9. The CDR3 is 15 residues long. The germline V gene has CDR1 LNHDA and CDR2 SQIVND (reference sequence).